One sample yielded the 8 T cell receptor beta chains listed below, sequenced in a study of Graves' ophthalmopathy and Graves' hyperthyroidism. CDR3 regions of TCR beta were amplified from RNA transcripts. A first-round RT-PCR used HTBI primers, followed by a second-round multiplex PCR. TCRdb reprocessed the multiplex PCR reads via MiXCR and lists one record per CDR3 protein. The sample yields around 1.1 million distinct CDR3 sequences, roughly 35% seen once. The sample consisted of peripheral blood or thyroid tissue (not recorded which). These receptors all stem from an adult man with Graves' hyperthyroidism.

The chain links TRBV11-2 to TRBJ2-5; a possible D gene is TRBD1 (5 bases). Germline V gives CDR1 SGHAT, CDR2 FQNNGV. The germline V and J ends were trimmed by 5 bases and 1 base, with 14 bases remaining between them. The CDR3 has 15 amino acids. The CDR3 coding sequence is TGTGCCAGCAGCCTCGACCCAGGGTTCCAAGAGACCCAGTACTTC. It specifies CASSLDPGFQETQYF.

V is TRBV14 and J is TRBJ2-2; D is undetermined. Per the germline V gene, CDR1 is SGHDN and CDR2 is FVKESK. The germline V and J ends were trimmed by 2 bases and 7 bases, with 14 bases remaining between them. This CDR3 is built from 15 residues. In DNA, the CDR3 is TGTGCCAGCAGCCAATGGACCGGCTGGGGCGGGGAGCTGTTTTTT. This translates into CASSQWTGWGGELFF. The full variable domain, its missing parts supplied by reference TRBV14 and TRBJ2-2, is EAGVTQFPSHSVIEKGQTVTLRCDPISGHDNLYWYRRVMGKEIKFLLHFVKESKQDESGMPNNRFLAERTGGTYSTLKVQPAELEDSGVYFCASSQWTGWGGELFFGEGSRLTVL.

For this clonotype: The junction does not match germline at one end; this may be a read error. V is TRBV7-8 and J is TRBJ2-5; 8 nucleotides match TRBD1. Looked up from germline, CDR1 is SGHVS and CDR2 is FQNEAQ. This CDR3 has 15 residues. In nucleotides, the CDR3 is TGTGCCAGCAGCCAGGGGACAGGCCACCAAGAGACCAAGTACTTC. It specifies CASSQGTGHQETKYF. Complete variable domain (other parts from reference TRBV7-8 and TRBJ2-5): GAGVSQSPRYKVAKRGQDVALRCDPISGHVSLFWYQQALGQGPEFLTYFQNEAQLDKSGLPSDRFFAERPEGSVSTLKIQRTQQEDSAVYLCASSQGTGHQETKYFGPGTRLLVL.

This clonotype was found a few times. This chain links TRBV20-1 with TRBJ1-2; D gene unclear. CDR1 DFQATT and CDR2 SNEGSKA come from the germline V gene (reference sequence). V dropped 4 bases and J dropped 3 bases, with 9 bases sitting between them. This CDR3 spans 12 amino acids. The CDR3 DNA is TGCAGTGCTAAGAACGGGGACTATGGCTACACCTTC. Its translation is CSAKNGDYGYTF.

The rearrangement joins TRBV10-2 to TRBJ1-6; unclear D gene. The CDR3 consists of 13 residues. In germline, CDR1 is WSHSY, CDR2 SAAADI. Deletions cut 4 bases from V and 8 bases from J, with 9 bases between. The CDR3 DNA reads TGCGCCAGCAGTGCCGGAACTGATTCACCCCTCCACTTT. It yields the protein CASSAGTDSPLHF.

This clonotype showed up just once. The chain recombines TRBV7-6 with TRBJ1-2, with a possible D match to TRBD1 (5 bases). The CDR3 is 15 residues long. V lost 6 bases and J lost 6, with 20 bases in between. The germline gives CDR1 SGHVS, CDR2 FNYEAQ. CDR3 protein: CASSPQDGVSNGYTF. The CDR3 region has the DNA TGTGCCAGCAGTCCACAGGATGGTGTGTCCAATGGCTACACCTTC.

Points on this clonotype: A clone one base away is much larger, so this may be a read error. J is TRBJ1-4 and V is TRBV5-1; 8 nucleotides match TRBD1. V lost 4 bases and J lost 7; bases outside the gene matches: 9. Germline lookup yields CDR1 SGHRS and CDR2 YFSETQ. The CDR3 has 15 amino acids. In DNA form, the CDR3 reads TGCGCCAGCAGCCCCGAACAGGGGGTAGGTGAAAAACTGTTTTTT. Protein: CASSPEQGVGEKLFF.

The chain couples TRBV9 to TRBJ2-7; 9 bases line up with TRBD2. CDR1 and CDR2 from the germline V gene are SGDLS and YYNGEE. The CDR3 has 20 residues. V lost 0 bases and J lost 0; bases outside the gene matches: 16. The chain's CDR3 is CASSVGPGLAILGSSYEQYF. The CDR3 DNA is TGTGCCAGCAGCGTAGGGCCAGGACTAGCGATCCTTGGGAGCTCCTACGAGCAGTACTTC.